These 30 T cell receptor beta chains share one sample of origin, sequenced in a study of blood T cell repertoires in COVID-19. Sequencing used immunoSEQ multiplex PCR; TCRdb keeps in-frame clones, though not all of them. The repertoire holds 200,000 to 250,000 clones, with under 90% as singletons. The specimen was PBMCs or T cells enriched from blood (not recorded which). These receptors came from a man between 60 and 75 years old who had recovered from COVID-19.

The CDR3 DNA sequence: TGTGCCAGCAGTCGCAACAGGGGACAGGGTGGCTACACCTTC. Translated: CASSRNRGQGGYTF. The rearrangement links TRBV27 to TRBJ1-2; the match to TRBD1 covers 9 bases. V was pared by 5 bases and J by 7 bases, with 8 bases of the junction left unmatched. There are 14 residues in the CDR3. CDR1 MNHEY and CDR2 SMNVEV come from the germline V gene (reference sequence).

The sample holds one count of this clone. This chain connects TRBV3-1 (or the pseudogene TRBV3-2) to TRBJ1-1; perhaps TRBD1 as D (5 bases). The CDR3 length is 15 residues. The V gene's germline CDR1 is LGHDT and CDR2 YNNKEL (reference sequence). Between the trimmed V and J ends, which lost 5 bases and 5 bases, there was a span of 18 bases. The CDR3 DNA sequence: TGTGCCAGCAGCACCCCAGGGAGGGCCGTGACTGAAGCTTTCTTT. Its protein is CASSTPGRAVTEAFF.

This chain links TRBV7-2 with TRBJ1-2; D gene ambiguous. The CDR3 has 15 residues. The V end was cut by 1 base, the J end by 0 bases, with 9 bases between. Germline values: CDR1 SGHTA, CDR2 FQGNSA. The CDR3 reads CASSLVAGTNYGYTF. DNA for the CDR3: TGTGCCAGCAGCTTAGTAGCGGGCACTAACTATGGCTACACCTTC. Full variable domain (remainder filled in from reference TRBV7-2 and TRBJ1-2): GAGVSQSPSNKVTEKGKDVELRCDPISGHTALYWYRQSLGQGLEFLIYFQGNSAPDKSGLPSDRFSAERTGGSVSTLTIQRTQQEDSAVYLCASSLVAGTNYGYTFGSGTRLTVV.

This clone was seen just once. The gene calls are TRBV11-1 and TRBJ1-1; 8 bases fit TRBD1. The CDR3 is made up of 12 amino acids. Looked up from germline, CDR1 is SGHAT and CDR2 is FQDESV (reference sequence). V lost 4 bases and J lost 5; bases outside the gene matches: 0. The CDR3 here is CASSWTGTEAFF. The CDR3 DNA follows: TGTGCCAGCAGCTGGACAGGGACTGAAGCTTTCTTT.

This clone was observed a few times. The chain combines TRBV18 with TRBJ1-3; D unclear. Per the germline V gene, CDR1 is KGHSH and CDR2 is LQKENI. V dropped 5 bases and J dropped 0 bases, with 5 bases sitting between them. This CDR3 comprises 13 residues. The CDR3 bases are TGTGCCAGCTCATCGAGCTCTGGAAACACCATATATTTT. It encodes CASSSSSGNTIYF.

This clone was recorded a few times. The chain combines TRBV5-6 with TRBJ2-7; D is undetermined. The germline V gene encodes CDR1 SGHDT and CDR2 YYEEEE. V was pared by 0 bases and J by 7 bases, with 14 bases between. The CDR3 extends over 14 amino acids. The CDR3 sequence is CASSLAVISWEQYF. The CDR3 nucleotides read TGTGCCAGCAGCTTGGCGGTAATCTCTTGGGAGCAGTACTTC.

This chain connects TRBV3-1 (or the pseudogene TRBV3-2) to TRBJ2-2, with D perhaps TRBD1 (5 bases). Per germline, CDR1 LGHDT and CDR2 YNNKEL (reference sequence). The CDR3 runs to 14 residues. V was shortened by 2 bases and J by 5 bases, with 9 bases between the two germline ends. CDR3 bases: TGTGCCAGCAGCCAATCTCCAGGGACCGGGGAGCTGTTTTTT. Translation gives CASSQSPGTGELFF.

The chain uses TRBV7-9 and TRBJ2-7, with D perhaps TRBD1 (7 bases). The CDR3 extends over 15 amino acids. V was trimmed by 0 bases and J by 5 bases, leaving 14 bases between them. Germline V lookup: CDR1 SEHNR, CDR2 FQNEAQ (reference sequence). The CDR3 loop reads CASSLALAGGHEQYF. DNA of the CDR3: TGTGCCAGCAGCTTAGCTCTGGCAGGGGGGCACGAGCAGTACTTC.

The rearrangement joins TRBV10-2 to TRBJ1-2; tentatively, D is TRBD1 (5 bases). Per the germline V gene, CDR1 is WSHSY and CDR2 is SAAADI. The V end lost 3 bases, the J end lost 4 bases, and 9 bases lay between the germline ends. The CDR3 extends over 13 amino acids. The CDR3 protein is CASSEDSRYGYTF. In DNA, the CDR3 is TGCGCCAGCAGTGAAGACAGTCGCTATGGCTACACCTTC.

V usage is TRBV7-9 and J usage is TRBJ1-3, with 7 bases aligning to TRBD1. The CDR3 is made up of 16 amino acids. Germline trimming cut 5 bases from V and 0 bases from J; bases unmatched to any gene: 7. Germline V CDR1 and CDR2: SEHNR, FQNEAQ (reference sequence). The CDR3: CASSPGQRYSGNTIYF. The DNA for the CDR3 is TGTGCCAGCAGCCCGGGACAGCGATACTCTGGAAACACCATATATTTT.

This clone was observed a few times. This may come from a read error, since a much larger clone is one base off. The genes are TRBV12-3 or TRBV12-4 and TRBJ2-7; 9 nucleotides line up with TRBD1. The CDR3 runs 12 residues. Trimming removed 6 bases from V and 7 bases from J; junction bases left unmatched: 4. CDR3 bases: TGTGCCAGCAGCCGGACAGGGGAAGAGCAGTACTTC. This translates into CASSRTGEEQYF.

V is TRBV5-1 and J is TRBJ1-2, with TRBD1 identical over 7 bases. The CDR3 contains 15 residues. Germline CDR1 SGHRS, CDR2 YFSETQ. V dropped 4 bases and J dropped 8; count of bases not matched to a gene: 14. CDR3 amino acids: CASSPRFGQGDGYTF. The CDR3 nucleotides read TGCGCCAGCAGCCCTCGTTTCGGGCAGGGGGACGGCTACACCTTC.

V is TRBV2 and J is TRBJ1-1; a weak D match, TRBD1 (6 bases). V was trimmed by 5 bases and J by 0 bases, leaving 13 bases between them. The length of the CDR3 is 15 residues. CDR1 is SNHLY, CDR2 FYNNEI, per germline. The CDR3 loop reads CASSPGHTLNTEAFF. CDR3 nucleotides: TGTGCCAGCAGTCCGGGACACACCTTGAACACTGAAGCTTTCTTT.

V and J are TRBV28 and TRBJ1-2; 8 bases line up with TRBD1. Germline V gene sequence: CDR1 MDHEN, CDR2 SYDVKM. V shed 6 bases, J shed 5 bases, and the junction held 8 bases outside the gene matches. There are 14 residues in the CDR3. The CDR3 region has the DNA TGTGCCAGCAGCCTCCCGACAGGGGAATATGGCTACACCTTC. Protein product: CASSLPTGEYGYTF.

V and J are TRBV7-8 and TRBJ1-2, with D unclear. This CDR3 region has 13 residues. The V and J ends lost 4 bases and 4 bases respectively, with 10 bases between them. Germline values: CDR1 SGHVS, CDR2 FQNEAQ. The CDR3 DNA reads TGTGCCAGCAGCTCTGTGGGAGCCTATGGCTACACCTTC. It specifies CASSSVGAYGYTF.

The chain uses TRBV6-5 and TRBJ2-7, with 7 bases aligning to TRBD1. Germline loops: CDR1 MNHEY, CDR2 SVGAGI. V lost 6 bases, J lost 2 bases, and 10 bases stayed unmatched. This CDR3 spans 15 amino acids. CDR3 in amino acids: CASRQDREPTYEQYF. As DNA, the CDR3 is TGTGCCAGCAGACAAGACAGGGAACCTACCTACGAGCAGTACTTC.

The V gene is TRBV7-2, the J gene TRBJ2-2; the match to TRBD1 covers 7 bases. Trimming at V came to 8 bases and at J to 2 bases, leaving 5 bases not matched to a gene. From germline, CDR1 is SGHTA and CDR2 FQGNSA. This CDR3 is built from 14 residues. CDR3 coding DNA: TGTGCCAGCGTCCGGGACAGAAACACCGGGGAGCTGTTTTTT. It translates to CASVRDRNTGELFF.

The CDR3 reads CASSQEGRGGFDTQYF. Here the CDR3 DNA reads TGCGCCAGCAGCCAAGAAGGGCGGGGGGGCTTCGATACGCAGTATTTT. The chain employs TRBV4-3 and TRBJ2-3, with 9 bases matching TRBD2. Per germline, CDR1 LGHNA and CDR2 YSLEER. The CDR3 has 16 residues. V gave up 0 bases and J gave up 6 bases; unmatched junction bases: 7.

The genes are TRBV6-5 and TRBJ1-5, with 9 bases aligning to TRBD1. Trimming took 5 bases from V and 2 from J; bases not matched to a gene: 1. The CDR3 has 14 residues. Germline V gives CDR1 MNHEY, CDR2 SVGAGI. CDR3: CASSRTGGNQPQHF. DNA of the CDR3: TGTGCCAGCAGTCGGACAGGGGGCAATCAGCCCCAGCATTTT.

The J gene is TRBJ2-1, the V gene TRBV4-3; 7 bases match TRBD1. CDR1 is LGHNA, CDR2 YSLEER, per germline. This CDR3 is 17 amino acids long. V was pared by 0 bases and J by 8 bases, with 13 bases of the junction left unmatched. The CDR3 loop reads CASSQDRTGQRTYEQFF. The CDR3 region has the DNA TGCGCCAGCAGCCAAGATAGAACGGGACAGAGGACCTATGAGCAGTTCTTC.

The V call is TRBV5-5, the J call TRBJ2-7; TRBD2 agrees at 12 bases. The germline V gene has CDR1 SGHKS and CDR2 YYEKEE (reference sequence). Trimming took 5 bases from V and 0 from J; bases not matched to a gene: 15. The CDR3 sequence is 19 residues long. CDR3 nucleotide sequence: TGTGCCAGCAGTCCAACCTGGACTAGCGGGGCGAAGAGCTCCTACGAGCAGTACTTC. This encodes CASSPTWTSGAKSSYEQYF. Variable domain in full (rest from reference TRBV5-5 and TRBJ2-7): DAGVTQSPTHLIKTRGQQVTLRCSPISGHKSVSWYQQVLGQGPQFIFQYYEKEERGRGNFPDRFSARQFPNYSSELNVNALLLGDSALYLCASSPTWTSGAKSSYEQYFGPGTRLTVT.

CDR3 nucleotide sequence: TGTGCCAGCAGCTTAGAAGGAACTAGCGGGGTTTACGAGCAGTACTTC. Encoded protein: CASSLEGTSGVYEQYF. The chain links TRBV7-2 to TRBJ2-7; 10 bases are shared with TRBD2. This CDR3 spans 16 amino acids. Germline loops: CDR1 SGHTA, CDR2 FQGNSA. V dropped 1 base and J dropped 4; count of bases not matched to a gene: 7.

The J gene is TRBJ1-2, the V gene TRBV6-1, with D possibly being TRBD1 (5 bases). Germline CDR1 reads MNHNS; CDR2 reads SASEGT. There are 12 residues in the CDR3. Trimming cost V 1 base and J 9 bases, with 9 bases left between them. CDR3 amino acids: CASSEDRSRYTF. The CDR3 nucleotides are TGTGCCAGCAGTGAAGACAGGAGTCGCTACACCTTC.

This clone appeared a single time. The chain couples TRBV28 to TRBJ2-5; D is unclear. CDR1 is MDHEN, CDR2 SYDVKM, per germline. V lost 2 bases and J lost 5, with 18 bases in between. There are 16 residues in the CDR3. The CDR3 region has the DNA TGTGCCAGCAGTTTAGTACTCCCGAATATGGTTGAGACCCAGTACTTC. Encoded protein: CASSLVLPNMVETQYF.

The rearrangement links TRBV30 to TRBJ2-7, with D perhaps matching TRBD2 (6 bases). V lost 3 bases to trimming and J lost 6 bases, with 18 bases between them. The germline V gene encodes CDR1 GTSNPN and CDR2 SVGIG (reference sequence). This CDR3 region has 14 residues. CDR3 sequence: CAWRSFAGIGEQYF. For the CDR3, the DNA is TGTGCCTGGAGAAGCTTTGCGGGGATTGGCGAGCAGTACTTC.

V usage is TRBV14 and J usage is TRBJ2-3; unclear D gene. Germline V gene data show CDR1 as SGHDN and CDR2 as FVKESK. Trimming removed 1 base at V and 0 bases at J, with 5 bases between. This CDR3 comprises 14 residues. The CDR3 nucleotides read TGTGCCAGCAGCCAAGGTATTAGCACAGATACGCAGTATTTT. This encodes CASSQGISTDTQYF.

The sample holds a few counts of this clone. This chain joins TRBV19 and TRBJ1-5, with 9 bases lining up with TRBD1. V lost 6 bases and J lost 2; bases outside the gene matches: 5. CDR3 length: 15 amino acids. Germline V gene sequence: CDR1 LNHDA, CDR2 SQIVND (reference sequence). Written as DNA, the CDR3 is TGTGCCAGTAGCCAACAGGGGGCCCGCAATCAGCCCCAGCATTTT. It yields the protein CASSQQGARNQPQHF. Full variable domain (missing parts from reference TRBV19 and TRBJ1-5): DGGITQSPKYLFRKEGQNVTLSCEQNLNHDAMYWYRQDPGQGLRLIYYSQIVNDFQKGDIAEGYSVSREKKESFPLTVTSAQKNPTAFYLCASSQQGARNQPQHFGDGTRLSIL.

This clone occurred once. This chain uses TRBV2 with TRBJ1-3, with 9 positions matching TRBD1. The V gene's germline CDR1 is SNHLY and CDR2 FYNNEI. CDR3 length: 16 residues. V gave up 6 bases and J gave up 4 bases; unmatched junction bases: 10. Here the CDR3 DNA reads TGTGCCAGCAGCGCGCCGGGACAGGGAATCGGAAACACCATATATTTT. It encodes CASSAPGQGIGNTIYF.

CDR3 amino acids: CASSLMTSGGRGEQFF. DNA for the CDR3: TGTGCCAGCAGCTTAATGACTAGCGGGGGGCGTGGTGAGCAGTTCTTC. This chain connects TRBV7-3 to TRBJ2-1; TRBD2 aligns across 13 bases. V lost 1 base, J lost 9 bases, and 6 bases stayed unmatched. In germline, CDR1 is SGHTA, CDR2 FQGTGA. The CDR3 is made up of 16 amino acids.

DNA of the CDR3: TGTGCCAGCAGTTCATATAGGGGCAGACAAGAGACCCAGTACTTC. Translated: CASSSYRGRQETQYF. The chain has TRBV27 and TRBJ2-5; maybe TRBD1 (5 bases). Germline V gene sequence: CDR1 MNHEY, CDR2 SMNVEV (reference sequence). V dropped 4 bases and J dropped 2 bases, with 14 bases sitting between them. The CDR3 extends over 15 amino acids.